One and the same sample provided the 21 T cell receptor beta chains below, sequenced in a study of shared clonotypes between healthy human individuals. Sequenced by immunoSEQ multiplex PCR; TCRdb stores in-frame clones only, minus some. The repertoire holds approximately 1,500,000 clones, with around 98% as singletons. Sequencing input: naive CD4+ T cells sorted from blood. Subset defined: CD45RA+ positively selected. The receptors shown here come from a man aged 25 to 40 in good health.

The V call is TRBV6-4, the J call TRBJ2-5; D may be TRBD1 or TRBD2 (5 bases each). The CDR3 is 12 amino acids. V lost 6 bases to trimming and J lost 0 bases, with 5 bases between them. Germline V CDR1 and CDR2: MRHNA, SNTAGT. The CDR3 loop reads CASRGHQETQYF. In nucleotides, the CDR3 is TGTGCCAGCAGGGGACACCAAGAGACCCAGTACTTC.

The gene calls are TRBV2 and TRBJ2-7; D is ambiguous. The ends were cut back, 4 bases at V and 2 bases at J, with 6 bases in the middle. Germline V gives CDR1 SNHLY, CDR2 FYNNEI. The CDR3 extends over 12 amino acids. Here the CDR3 reads CASSGPAYEQYF. For the CDR3, the DNA is TGTGCCAGCAGTGGGCCAGCCTACGAGCAGTACTTC.

This chain joins TRBV19 and TRBJ2-7; 13 bases fit TRBD2. The V segment lost 1 base and the J segment 5 bases; nucleotides outside the gene matches: 17. Germline assignment: CDR1 LNHDA and CDR2 SQIVND (reference sequence). CDR3 length equals 20 residues. The DNA of the CDR3 is TGTGCCAGTAGTATAGCCTCGGGACATCGGGGACTAGCGGGAATCAACGAGCAGTACTTC. Translation: CASSIASGHRGLAGINEQYF.

This rearrangement joins TRBV30 to TRBJ2-7; D possibly corresponds to TRBD2 (6 bases). The CDR3 length is 15 residues. CDR1 GTSNPN and CDR2 SVGIG come from the germline V gene (reference sequence). Trimming pared 0 bases from V and 2 bases from J, leaving 14 bases between. In DNA form, the CDR3 reads TGTGCCTGGAGTGTAGAGCAGGGAGGTCCCTACGAGCAGTACTTC. Its protein product is CAWSVEQGGPYEQYF.

The V gene is TRBV4-1, the J gene TRBJ2-3; 8 positions agree with TRBD2. V was pared by 3 bases and J by 4 bases, with 15 bases of the junction left unmatched. CDR3 size: 18 residues. The germline CDR1 and CDR2 sequences are MGHRA and YSYEKL. The CDR3 region has the DNA TGCGCCAGCAGCCAGGACCTGGCGGCAGCGGGAGTAGCAGATACGCAGTATTTT. Translated, it gives CASSQDLAAAGVADTQYF.

The chain couples TRBV7-6 to TRBJ1-1; TRBD1 aligns across 9 bases. V trimming: 1 base; J trimming: 4 bases; junction bases outside the gene matches: 7. CDR3 size: 16 residues. In germline, CDR1 is SGHVS, CDR2 FNYEAQ. As DNA, the CDR3 is TGTGCCAGCAGCTTAGTACCGGGACAGGGTTCCACTGAAGCTTTCTTT. It specifies CASSLVPGQGSTEAFF.

This CDR3 is CASSPGQAMNTEAFF. In DNA form, the CDR3 reads TGCGCCAGCAGCCCTGGACAGGCGATGAACACTGAAGCTTTCTTT. The V call is TRBV10-1, the J call TRBJ1-1; 7 bases are a match to TRBD1. The CDR3 has 15 amino acids. Unmatched junction bases numbered 7, after V lost 6 bases and J lost 0 bases. Germline V gene sequence: CDR1 WNHNN, CDR2 SYGVQD (reference sequence).

The genes are TRBV13 and TRBJ2-1, with D perhaps TRBD1 or TRBD2 (5 bases each). V lost 4 bases and J lost 6, with 19 bases in between. The germline V gene has CDR1 PRHDT and CDR2 FYEKMQ (reference sequence). The CDR3 spans 16 residues. CDR3 coding DNA: TGTGCCAGCAGCTCTCGGGCACGGGCGAGGGGCAATGAGCAGTTCTTC. Its protein is CASSSRARARGNEQFF.

This chain links TRBV5-1 with TRBJ2-2, with 14 bases identical to TRBD2. Germline lookup yields CDR1 SGHRS and CDR2 YFSETQ. Trimming at V came to 5 bases and at J to 8 bases, leaving 5 bases not matched to a gene. CDR3 length equals 15 residues. CDR3 nucleotide sequence: TGCGCCAGCAGGGGACTAGCGGGAGCGTCGGGGGAGCTGTTTTTT. Encoded protein: CASRGLAGASGELFF. The entire variable domain, with the rest obtained from reference TRBV5-1 and TRBJ2-2, is as follows: KAGVTQTPRYLIKTRGQQVTLSCSPISGHRSVSWYQQTPGQGLQFLFEYFSETQRNKGNFPGRFSGRQFSNSRSEMNVSTLELGDSALYLCASRGLAGASGELFFGEGSRLTVL.

This sequence joins TRBV7-9 and TRBJ2-1, with D possibly matching TRBD2 (6 bases). Per germline, CDR1 SEHNR and CDR2 FQNEAQ (reference sequence). The CDR3 has 19 amino acids. V gave up 3 bases and J gave up 0 bases, with 21 bases separating them. The CDR3 sequence is CASSFLASARVGSYNEQFF. Written as DNA, the CDR3 is TGTGCCAGCAGCTTTCTTGCTAGCGCCAGGGTTGGCTCCTACAATGAGCAGTTCTTC.

This rearrangement joins TRBV18 to TRBJ2-7; D perhaps matches TRBD1 (6 bases). Trimming took off 4 bases at V and 2 bases at J, with 12 bases between the two ends. Germline assignment: CDR1 KGHSH and CDR2 LQKENI. The CDR3 contains 14 residues. CDR3 loop: CASSLPDRPYEQYF. CDR3 coding DNA: TGTGCCAGCTCACTGCCAGACAGGCCCTACGAGCAGTACTTC.

The CDR3 nucleotides read TGTGCCAGCAGTTACTCGAAGCTGCGACACAATGAGCAGTTCTTC. Its protein is CASSYSKLRHNEQFF. The chain links TRBV6-5 to TRBJ2-1, with no clear D. The CDR3 has 15 residues. V gave up 0 bases and J gave up 5 bases, with 11 bases separating them. CDR1 and CDR2 from the germline V gene are MNHEY and SVGAGI.

The rearrangement uses TRBV27 and TRBJ2-5; no firm D call. The germline V gene encodes CDR1 MNHEY and CDR2 SMNVEV (reference sequence). CDR3 length equals 14 residues. The V and J ends lost 3 bases and 3 bases respectively, with 11 bases between them. CDR3 DNA sequence: TGTGCCAGCAGTTTCGGCCCTTTCGAAGAGACCCAGTACTTC. It translates to CASSFGPFEETQYF.

The CDR3: CASSLGPTGTSYEQYF. The CDR3 DNA is TGCGCCAGCAGCTTGGGACCCACCGGGACCAGTTACGAGCAGTACTTC. This chain links TRBV5-1 with TRBJ2-7; either TRBD1 or TRBD2 may supply D (5 bases each). Germline V gene sequence: CDR1 SGHRS, CDR2 YFSETQ. The germline V and J ends were trimmed by 0 bases and 4 bases, with 17 bases remaining between them. The CDR3 is 16 residues long.

The chain combines TRBV18 with TRBJ2-1; D gene uncertain. V dropped 3 bases and J dropped 9 bases, with 12 bases sitting between them. The CDR3 loop spans 13 amino acids. Germline assignment: CDR1 KGHSH and CDR2 LQKENI. The CDR3 DNA reads as TGTGCCAGCTCACCCGTTGAAGGGCCTGAGCAGTTCTTC. Translation gives CASSPVEGPEQFF.

This chain joins TRBV5-4 and TRBJ2-2; 9 bases are shared with TRBD2. The CDR3 length is 16 residues. CDR1 and CDR2 (germline): SGHNT, YYREEE (reference sequence). The junction had 8 bases not matched to a gene; V was cut back by 3 bases and J by 5 bases. CDR3 sequence reads: CASSSAGGPGTGELFF. The CDR3 DNA follows: TGTGCCAGCAGCTCGGCGGGAGGGCCGGGGACCGGGGAGCTGTTTTTT.

This clone was seen just once. This sequence joins TRBV10-3 and TRBJ2-7; D is unclear. Germline V gene data show CDR1 as ENHRY and CDR2 as SYGVKD. This CDR3 region has 16 residues. V was pared by 6 bases and J by 0 bases, with 18 bases between. CDR3 DNA: TGTGCCATCAGGGGCAGGTTGATGGGGAACTCCTACGAGCAGTACTTC. This codes for CAIRGRLMGNSYEQYF.

The chain links TRBV29-1 to TRBJ2-7; D is perhaps TRBD1 (6 bases). The CDR3 is made up of 14 amino acids. V dropped 1 base and J dropped 2 bases, with 12 bases sitting between them. The germline V gene encodes CDR1 SQVTM and CDR2 ANQGSEA. The CDR3 region is CSVEVRGTAYEQYF. DNA for the CDR3: TGCAGCGTTGAAGTCAGGGGTACGGCCTACGAGCAGTACTTC.

V gene TRBV20-1 combines with J gene TRBJ2-1; weak D call: TRBD1 (5 bases). Germline V gives CDR1 DFQATT, CDR2 SNEGSKA (reference sequence). The V gene lost 6 bases and the J gene lost 9 bases, with 9 bases spanning the gap. This CDR3 spans 10 amino acids. This CDR3 is CSARQSEQFF. DNA of the CDR3: TGCAGTGCGCGACAGTCTGAGCAGTTCTTC.

The gene calls are TRBV15 and TRBJ2-2; D gene ambiguous. Looked up from germline, CDR1 is LNHNV and CDR2 is YYDKDF (reference sequence). V was clipped by 0 bases and J by 6 bases, with 8 bases between them. This CDR3 region has 14 residues. The CDR3 region is CATSRDSSPGELFF. Written as DNA, the CDR3 is TGTGCCACCAGCAGAGATTCGTCCCCCGGGGAGCTGTTTTTT.

The chain uses TRBV5-1 and TRBJ2-7; TRBD2 might be the D (6 bases). Looked up from germline, CDR1 is SGHRS and CDR2 is YFSETQ. This CDR3 is 14 amino acids long. The V end lost 4 bases, the J end lost 3 bases, and 14 bases lay between the germline ends. For the CDR3, the DNA is TGCGCCAGCAGCGCCGGGACTGCCTACTACGAGCAGTACTTC. This translates into CASSAGTAYYEQYF.